A selection of T cell receptor beta chains follows, all from one sample in a study of cytomegalovirus exposure and HLA in healthy donors. Assay: immunoSEQ multiplex PCR; the TCRdb copy retains only in-frame clones and omits some. This sample has 110,000 to 150,000 clones, with almost 90% found just once. The sequenced sample was PBMCs. The receptors originated from a woman between 18 and 29 years old in good health and CMV-seropositive. Each CDR3 is given with its conserved first and last residue. Each record gives: J gene, D gene, clone size, V gene, CDR3 DNA, CDR3 protein. The D gene is left open where the match is weak. Clone size is given for some rows only: seen once, a few or many times, or a class if the clone is expanded.

j_gene: TRBJ2-7
d_gene: TRBD1
abundance: .
v_gene: TRBV18
CDR3nt: TGTGCCAGCTCACCCGACCGGGACAGAGTCTACGAGCAGTACTTC
CDR3aa: CASSPDRDRVYEQYF

j_gene: TRBJ1-1
d_gene: .
abundance: .
v_gene: TRBV7-2
CDR3nt: TGTGCCAGCAGCGCCCATACAGGGACCACTGAAGCTTTCTTT
CDR3aa: CASSAHTGTTEAFF

j_gene: TRBJ2-2
d_gene: .
abundance: once
v_gene: TRBV5-6
CDR3nt: TGTGCCAGCAGCCCCCCCCAGGGCGTCACCGGGGAGCTGTTTTTT
CDR3aa: CASSPPQGVTGELFF

j_gene: TRBJ1-2
d_gene: .
abundance: .
v_gene: TRBV4-1
CDR3nt: TGCGCCAGCAGCCAAGGTTGGGGCCCTGGGAACTATGGCTACACCTTC
CDR3aa: CASSQGWGPGNYGYTF

j_gene: TRBJ1-4
d_gene: TRBD1
abundance: few
v_gene: TRBV28
CDR3nt: TGTGCCAGCAGTTTCCCAGACAGGGGGAGGGAAAAACTGTTTTTT
CDR3aa: CASSFPDRGREKLFF

j_gene: TRBJ2-3
d_gene: .
abundance: .
v_gene: TRBV10-2
CDR3nt: TGCGCCAGCAGTGAGTGGCGGCGTACAGATACGCAGTATTTT
CDR3aa: CASSEWRRTDTQYF

j_gene: TRBJ2-3
d_gene: TRBD2
abundance: .
v_gene: TRBV4-1
CDR3nt: TGCGCCAGCAGCTTTATAGCGGGAGGGTCCACAGATACGCAGTATTTT
CDR3aa: CASSFIAGGSTDTQYF

j_gene: TRBJ1-4
d_gene: .
abundance: once
v_gene: TRBV2
CDR3nt: TGTGCCAGCAGTGAAGGGGACACAACTAATGAAAAACTGTTTTTT
CDR3aa: CASSEGDTTNEKLFF

j_gene: TRBJ2-2
d_gene: .
abundance: .
v_gene: TRBV11-3
CDR3nt: TGTGCCAGCAGTCAATCGACGGGAGCCCCGGTTATCGGGGAGCTGTTTTTT
CDR3aa: CASSQSTGAPVIGELFF

j_gene: TRBJ2-7
d_gene: TRBD1
abundance: .
v_gene: TRBV7-3
CDR3nt: TGTGCCAGCAGCCTACAGGGGAGCTCCTACGAGCAGTACTTC
CDR3aa: CASSLQGSSYEQYF

j_gene: TRBJ2-7
d_gene: TRBD1
abundance: once
v_gene: TRBV19
CDR3nt: TGTGCCAGTAGTCACAGGGGCGACTCCTACGAGCAGTACTTC
CDR3aa: CASSHRGDSYEQYF

j_gene: TRBJ1-1
d_gene: .
abundance: .
v_gene: TRBV19
CDR3nt: TGTGCCAGTAGTGCGCGGACTGAAGCTTTCTTT
CDR3aa: CASSARTEAFF

j_gene: TRBJ1-1
d_gene: .
abundance: .
v_gene: TRBV13
CDR3nt: TGTGCCAGCAGCTCCAACCGGGAAACTGAAGCTTTCTTT
CDR3aa: CASSSNRETEAFF

j_gene: TRBJ2-1
d_gene: TRBD2
abundance: .
v_gene: TRBV6-5
CDR3nt: TGTGCCAGCAGCCCTGGACTAGCGGGAAAAGCTGAGCAGTTCTTC
CDR3aa: CASSPGLAGKAEQFF

j_gene: TRBJ2-2
d_gene: TRBD1
abundance: .
v_gene: TRBV5-4
CDR3nt: TGTGCCAGCAGCTTGGCCGGGACAGCGGCCGGGGAGCTGTTTTTT
CDR3aa: CASSLAGTAAGELFF

j_gene: TRBJ2-1
d_gene: .
abundance: .
v_gene: TRBV11-3
CDR3nt: TGTGCCAGCAGCTTAGATCGGAGTAGAGACTACAATGAGCAGTTCTTC
CDR3aa: CASSLDRSRDYNEQFF

j_gene: TRBJ2-5
d_gene: TRBD2
abundance: .
v_gene: TRBV5-1
CDR3nt: TGCGCCAGCAGCCGCCGACTAGCGGGAGTGGAGACCCAGTACTTC
CDR3aa: CASSRRLAGVETQYF

j_gene: TRBJ2-7
d_gene: .
abundance: .
v_gene: TRBV18
CDR3nt: TGTGCCAGCTCACCACCGTGGAGCGACGAGCAGTACTTC
CDR3aa: CASSPPWSDEQYF

j_gene: TRBJ1-2
d_gene: TRBD1
abundance: .
v_gene: TRBV10-2
CDR3nt: TGCGCCAGCAGTACCGCTCCGACAGGGATTGGCTACACCTTC
CDR3aa: CASSTAPTGIGYTF

j_gene: TRBJ1-6
d_gene: .
abundance: .
v_gene: TRBV28
CDR3nt: TGTGCCAGCAGTTTTGTTGCAGGGGCCAATTCACCCCTCCACTTT
CDR3aa: CASSFVAGANSPLHF

j_gene: TRBJ2-7
d_gene: TRBD1
abundance: .
v_gene: TRBV30
CDR3nt: TGTGCCTGGAGAAGACAGGGGCTCTCCTACGAGCAGTACTTC
CDR3aa: CAWRRQGLSYEQYF

j_gene: TRBJ2-2
d_gene: .
abundance: .
v_gene: TRBV13
CDR3nt: TGTGCCAGCAGCTTAGGCCGCACCGGGGAGCTGTTTTTT
CDR3aa: CASSLGRTGELFF

j_gene: TRBJ2-1
d_gene: .
abundance: .
v_gene: TRBV5-1
CDR3nt: TGCGCCAGCAGCTTGGGGCAGGGGTCCTACAATGAGCAGTTCTTC
CDR3aa: CASSLGQGSYNEQFF

j_gene: TRBJ1-3
d_gene: TRBD1
abundance: .
v_gene: TRBV18
CDR3nt: TGTGCCAGCTCACCTAACAGGGGCTCTGGAAACACCATATATTTT
CDR3aa: CASSPNRGSGNTIYF

j_gene: TRBJ2-5
d_gene: .
abundance: .
v_gene: TRBV7-7
CDR3nt: TGTGCTAGCAGCCATGGGGGGGAGACCCAGTACTTC
CDR3aa: CASSHGGETQYF

j_gene: TRBJ2-3
d_gene: TRBD1
abundance: .
v_gene: TRBV29-1
CDR3nt: TGCAGCGTTGGGATAACAGGGGGCGCAGATACGCAGTATTTT
CDR3aa: CSVGITGGADTQYF

j_gene: TRBJ1-5
d_gene: .
abundance: .
v_gene: TRBV30
CDR3nt: TGTGCCTGGAGTGATTCATCAGGGATCGCCCAGCCCCAGCATTTT
CDR3aa: CAWSDSSGIAQPQHF

j_gene: TRBJ1-4
d_gene: TRBD1
abundance: .
v_gene: TRBV5-6
CDR3nt: TGTGCCAGCAGCTCTACAGGGGCGCGGGGTGAAAAACTGTTTTTT
CDR3aa: CASSSTGARGEKLFF

j_gene: TRBJ1-6
d_gene: TRBD1
abundance: .
v_gene: TRBV2
CDR3nt: TGTGCCAGCAGTGAATCGGGACAGGGTGTTTCGCCCCTCCACTTT
CDR3aa: CASSESGQGVSPLHF

j_gene: TRBJ2-1
d_gene: TRBD2
abundance: .
v_gene: TRBV5-1
CDR3nt: TGCGCCAGCAGCTTGACTAGCGTTAGCTCCTACAATGAGCAGTTCTTC
CDR3aa: CASSLTSVSSYNEQFF

j_gene: TRBJ2-3
d_gene: TRBD2
abundance: .
v_gene: TRBV18
CDR3nt: TGTGCCAGCTCCCTTCATATAATAGCGGGGTTGGATACGCAGTATTTT
CDR3aa: CASSLHIIAGLDTQYF

j_gene: TRBJ1-2
d_gene: TRBD1
abundance: .
v_gene: TRBV7-8
CDR3nt: TGTGCCAGCAGCTGGACAGGCCTAGCTAACTATGGCTACACCTTC
CDR3aa: CASSWTGLANYGYTF

j_gene: TRBJ2-7
d_gene: .
abundance: .
v_gene: TRBV21-1
CDR3nt: TGTGCCAGCAGCAAAGAAATCCCTTCCTACGAGCAGTACTTC
CDR3aa: CASSKEIPSYEQYF

j_gene: TRBJ2-1
d_gene: .
abundance: few
v_gene: TRBV5-1
CDR3nt: TGCGCCAGCAGCTTGGCTTTGTACACCCCAGGGCAGTTCTTC
CDR3aa: CASSLALYTPGQFF

j_gene: TRBJ2-7
d_gene: TRBD2
abundance: .
v_gene: TRBV6-5
CDR3nt: TGTGCCAGCAGTTACTCCCGGCTAGCGGGGGACGAGCAGTACTTC
CDR3aa: CASSYSRLAGDEQYF

j_gene: TRBJ2-7
d_gene: .
abundance: few
v_gene: TRBV15
CDR3nt: TGTGCCACCAGCAGAGATTCCGGTGCAGGGCGCTACGAGCAGTACTTC
CDR3aa: CATSRDSGAGRYEQYF

j_gene: TRBJ2-1
d_gene: .
abundance: .
v_gene: TRBV4-2
CDR3nt: TGTGCCAGCAGCCAAGATCGTAGGGGGGGGCTCTCCTACAATGAGCAGTTCTTC
CDR3aa: CASSQDRRGGLSYNEQFF

j_gene: TRBJ2-1
d_gene: TRBD2
abundance: .
v_gene: TRBV5-1
CDR3nt: TGCGCCAGCAGCCCCGGGCAGGGAGGGAATGAGCAGTTCTTC
CDR3aa: CASSPGQGGNEQFF

j_gene: TRBJ1-1
d_gene: .
abundance: .
v_gene: TRBV27
CDR3nt: TGTGCCAGCAGTTCCACCCTACAGGGTGGTGAAGCTTTCTTT
CDR3aa: CASSSTLQGGEAFF

j_gene: TRBJ1-1
d_gene: .
abundance: .
v_gene: TRBV28
CDR3nt: TGTGCCAGCAGGGGAGGGGGTTTCCAGAACACTGAAGCTTTCTTT
CDR3aa: CASRGGGFQNTEAFF

j_gene: TRBJ1-2
d_gene: .
abundance: .
v_gene: TRBV18
CDR3nt: TGTGCCAGCTCACCACCGTGGGAGAACTATGGCTACACCTTC
CDR3aa: CASSPPWENYGYTF

j_gene: TRBJ1-5
d_gene: .
abundance: .
v_gene: TRBV10-3
CDR3nt: TGTGCCATCAGTGTGGGGGGAGCCAATCAGCCCCAGCATTTT
CDR3aa: CAISVGGANQPQHF

j_gene: TRBJ1-6
d_gene: .
abundance: .
v_gene: TRBV30
CDR3nt: TGTGCCTGGAAACAGGGAAATAATTCACCCCTCCACTTT
CDR3aa: CAWKQGNNSPLHF

j_gene: TRBJ1-1
d_gene: .
abundance: .
v_gene: TRBV5-1
CDR3nt: TGCGCCAGCAGCGACAAGAACACTGAAGCTTTCTTT
CDR3aa: CASSDKNTEAFF

j_gene: TRBJ2-2
d_gene: .
abundance: .
v_gene: TRBV7-9
CDR3nt: TGTGCCAGCAGTCACCTCGGGAGCAGCAACACCGGGGAGCTGTTTTTT
CDR3aa: CASSHLGSSNTGELFF

j_gene: TRBJ1-6
d_gene: .
abundance: .
v_gene: TRBV27
CDR3nt: TGTGCCAGCAGTTTACGGTCCGCACGTCCGAGATTTTTTAATTCACCCCTCCACTTT
CDR3aa: CASSLRSARPRFFNSPLHF

j_gene: TRBJ2-1
d_gene: TRBD2
abundance: .
v_gene: TRBV9
CDR3nt: TGTGCCAGCAGCGTGACTAGCGGGAGTTACAATGAGCAGTTCTTC
CDR3aa: CASSVTSGSYNEQFF

j_gene: TRBJ1-1
d_gene: TRBD1
abundance: .
v_gene: TRBV6-5
CDR3nt: TGTGCCAGCACCCCACAGGGGATGAACACTGAAGCTTTCTTT
CDR3aa: CASTPQGMNTEAFF

j_gene: TRBJ1-6
d_gene: .
abundance: .
v_gene: TRBV30
CDR3nt: TGTGCCTGGAGTGGTCCCGGGAACATGCCAAATTCACCCCTCCACTTT
CDR3aa: CAWSGPGNMPNSPLHF

j_gene: TRBJ1-2
d_gene: TRBD1
abundance: .
v_gene: TRBV30
CDR3nt: TGTGCCTGGAGTGTAGCAGGGGGCTCTGGCTACACCTTC
CDR3aa: CAWSVAGGSGYTF

j_gene: TRBJ2-1
d_gene: .
abundance: .
v_gene: TRBV20-1
CDR3nt: TGCAGTGCTATCGGGAATGAGCAGTTCTTC
CDR3aa: CSAIGNEQFF

j_gene: TRBJ2-7
d_gene: TRBD1
abundance: .
v_gene: TRBV5-1
CDR3nt: TGCGCCAGCAGCACCTCCGGACAGGGGGACTACGAGCAGTACTTC
CDR3aa: CASSTSGQGDYEQYF

j_gene: TRBJ1-5
d_gene: .
abundance: .
v_gene: TRBV5-1
CDR3nt: TGCGCCAGCAGTATAAAACACAGGGATTATAGCAATCAGCCCCAGCATTTT
CDR3aa: CASSIKHRDYSNQPQHF